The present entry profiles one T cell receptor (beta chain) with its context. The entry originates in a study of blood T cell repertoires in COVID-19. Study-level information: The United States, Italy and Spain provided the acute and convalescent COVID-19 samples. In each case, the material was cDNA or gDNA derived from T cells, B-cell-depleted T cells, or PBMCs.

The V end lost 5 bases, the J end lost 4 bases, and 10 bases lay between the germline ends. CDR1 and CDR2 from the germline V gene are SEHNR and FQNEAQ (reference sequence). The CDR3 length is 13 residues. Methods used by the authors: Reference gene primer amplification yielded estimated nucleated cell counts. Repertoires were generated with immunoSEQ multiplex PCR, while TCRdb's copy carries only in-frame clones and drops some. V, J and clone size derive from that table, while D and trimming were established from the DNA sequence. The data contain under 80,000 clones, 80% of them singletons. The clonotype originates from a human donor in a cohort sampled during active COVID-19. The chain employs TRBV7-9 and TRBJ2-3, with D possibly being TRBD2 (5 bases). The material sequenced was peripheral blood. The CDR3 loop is CASSPPDSDTQYF. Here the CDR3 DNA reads TGTGCCAGCAGCCCCCCGGACTCAGATACGCAGTATTTT.